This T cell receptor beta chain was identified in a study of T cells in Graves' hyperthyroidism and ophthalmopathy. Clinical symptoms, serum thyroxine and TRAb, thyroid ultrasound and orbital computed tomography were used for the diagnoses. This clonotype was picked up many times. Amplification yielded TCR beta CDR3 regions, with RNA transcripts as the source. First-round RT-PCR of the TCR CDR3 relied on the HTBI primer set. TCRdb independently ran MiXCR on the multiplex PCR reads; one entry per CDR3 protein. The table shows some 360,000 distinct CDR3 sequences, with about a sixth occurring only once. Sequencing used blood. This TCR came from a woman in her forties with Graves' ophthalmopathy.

CDR3 nucleotides: TGCGCCAGCAGCCTCCGGGACAGGATACCCTCGGTCGAGCAGTACTTC. As protein: CASSLRDRIPSVEQYF. V gene TRBV5-1 combines with J gene TRBJ2-7, with 8 bases aligning to TRBD1. The CDR3 runs to 16 residues. Per the germline V gene, CDR1 is SGHRS and CDR2 is YFSETQ. V lost 4 bases, J lost 6 bases, and 15 bases stayed unmatched.